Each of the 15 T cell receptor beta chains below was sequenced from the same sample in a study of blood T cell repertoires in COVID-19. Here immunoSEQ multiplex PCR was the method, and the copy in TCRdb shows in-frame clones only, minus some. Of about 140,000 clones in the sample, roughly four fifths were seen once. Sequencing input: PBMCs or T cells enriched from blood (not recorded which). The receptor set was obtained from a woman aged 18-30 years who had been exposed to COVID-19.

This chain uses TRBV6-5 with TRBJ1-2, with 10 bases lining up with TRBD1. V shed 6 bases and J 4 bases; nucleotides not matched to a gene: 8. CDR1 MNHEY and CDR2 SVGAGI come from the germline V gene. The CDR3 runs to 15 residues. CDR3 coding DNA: TGTGCCAGCAGCCAACAAGGGACAGGGGCCTATGGCTACACCTTC. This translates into CASSQQGTGAYGYTF.

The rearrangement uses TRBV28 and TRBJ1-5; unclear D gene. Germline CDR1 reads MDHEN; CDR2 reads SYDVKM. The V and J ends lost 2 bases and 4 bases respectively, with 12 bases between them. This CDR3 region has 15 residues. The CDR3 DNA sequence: TGTGCCAGCAGTTTAGAGGGTGCGTCTAATCAGCCCCAGCATTTT. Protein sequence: CASSLEGASNQPQHF.

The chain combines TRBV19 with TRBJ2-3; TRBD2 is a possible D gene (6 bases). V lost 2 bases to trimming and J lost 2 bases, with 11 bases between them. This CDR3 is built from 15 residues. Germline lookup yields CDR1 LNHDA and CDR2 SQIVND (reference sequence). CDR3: CASSIKGLTTDTQYF. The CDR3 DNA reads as TGTGCCAGTAGTATAAAGGGACTCACCACAGATACGCAGTATTTT.

Here the CDR3 reads CASQGTGGAGEQYF. The CDR3 DNA is TGTGCCAGCCAAGGGACAGGGGGCGCCGGGGAGCAGTACTTC. V usage is TRBV2 and J usage is TRBJ2-7; the match to TRBD1 covers 12 bases. This CDR3 is 14 amino acids long. With 8 bases clipped from V and 7 bases from J, the junction kept 9 bases outside the gene matches. Germline CDR1 SNHLY, CDR2 FYNNEI.

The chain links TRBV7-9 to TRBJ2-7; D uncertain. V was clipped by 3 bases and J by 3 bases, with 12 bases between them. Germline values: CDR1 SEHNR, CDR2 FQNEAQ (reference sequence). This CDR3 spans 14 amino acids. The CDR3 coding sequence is TGTGCCAGCAGCTTGGGCATTAATAACTACGAGCAGTACTTC. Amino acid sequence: CASSLGINNYEQYF.

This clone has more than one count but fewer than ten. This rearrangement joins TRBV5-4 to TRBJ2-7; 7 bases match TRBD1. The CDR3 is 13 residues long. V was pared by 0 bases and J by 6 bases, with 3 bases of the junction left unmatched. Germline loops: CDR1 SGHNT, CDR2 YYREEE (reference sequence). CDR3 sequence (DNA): TGTGCCAGCAGCTTGGAAGGGGGCAGCGAGCAGTACTTC. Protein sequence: CASSLEGGSEQYF.

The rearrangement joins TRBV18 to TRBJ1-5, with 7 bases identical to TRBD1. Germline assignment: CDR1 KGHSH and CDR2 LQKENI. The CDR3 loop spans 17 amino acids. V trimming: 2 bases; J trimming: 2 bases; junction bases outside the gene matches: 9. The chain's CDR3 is CASSPGTAPSGNQPQHF. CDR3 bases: TGTGCCAGCTCACCAGGGACAGCGCCGTCAGGCAATCAGCCCCAGCATTTT.

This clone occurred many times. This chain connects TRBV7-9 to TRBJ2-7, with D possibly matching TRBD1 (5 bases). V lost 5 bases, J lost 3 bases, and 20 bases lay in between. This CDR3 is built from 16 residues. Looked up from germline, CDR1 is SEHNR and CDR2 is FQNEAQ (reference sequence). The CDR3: CASSTQGQGMNYEQYF. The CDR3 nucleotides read TGTGCCAGCAGCACGCAAGGGCAGGGTATGAACTACGAGCAGTACTTC.

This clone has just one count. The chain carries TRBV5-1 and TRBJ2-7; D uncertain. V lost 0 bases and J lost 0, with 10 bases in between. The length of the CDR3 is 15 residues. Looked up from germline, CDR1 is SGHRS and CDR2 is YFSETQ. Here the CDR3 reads CASSLDTSPSYEQYF. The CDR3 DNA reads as TGCGCCAGCAGCTTGGATACGAGTCCCTCCTACGAGCAGTACTTC.

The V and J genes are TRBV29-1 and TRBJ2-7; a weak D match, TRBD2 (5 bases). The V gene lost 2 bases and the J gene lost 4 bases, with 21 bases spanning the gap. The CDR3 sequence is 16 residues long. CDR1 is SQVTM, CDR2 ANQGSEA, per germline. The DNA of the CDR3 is TGCAGCGTTGAACGGTGGCGGAGCGGTGGAGAATACGAGCAGTACTTC. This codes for CSVERWRSGGEYEQYF.

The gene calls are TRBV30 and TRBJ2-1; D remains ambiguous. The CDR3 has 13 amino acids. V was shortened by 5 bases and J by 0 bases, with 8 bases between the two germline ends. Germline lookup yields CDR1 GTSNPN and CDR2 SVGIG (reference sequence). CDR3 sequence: CAWEESSYNEQFF. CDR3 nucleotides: TGTGCCTGGGAGGAGAGCTCCTACAATGAGCAGTTCTTC. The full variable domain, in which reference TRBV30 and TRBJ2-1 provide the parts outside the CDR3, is SQTIHQWPATLVQPVGSPLSLECTVEGTSNPNLYWYRQAAGRGLQLLFYSVGIGQISSEVPQNLSASRPQDRQFILSSKKLLLSDSGFYLCAWEESSYNEQFFGPGTRLTVL.

The CDR3 DNA reads as TGTGCCAGCAGCGTGACAGGGTCCGCGACCGGGGAGCTGTTTTTT. Translated: CASSVTGSATGELFF. This sequence joins TRBV7-3 and TRBJ2-2; 7 bases map to TRBD1. The junction had 8 bases not matched to a gene; V was cut back by 5 bases and J by 5 bases. The germline gives CDR1 SGHTA, CDR2 FQGTGA. The length of the CDR3 is 15 residues.

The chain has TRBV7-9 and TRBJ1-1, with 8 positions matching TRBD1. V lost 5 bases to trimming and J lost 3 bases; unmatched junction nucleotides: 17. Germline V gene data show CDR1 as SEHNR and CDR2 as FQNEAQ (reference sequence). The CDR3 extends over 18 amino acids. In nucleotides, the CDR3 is TGTGCCAGCAGCCACTCTAAAACAGGGGGGTTTAAAGACACTGAAGCTTTCTTT. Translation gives CASSHSKTGGFKDTEAFF.

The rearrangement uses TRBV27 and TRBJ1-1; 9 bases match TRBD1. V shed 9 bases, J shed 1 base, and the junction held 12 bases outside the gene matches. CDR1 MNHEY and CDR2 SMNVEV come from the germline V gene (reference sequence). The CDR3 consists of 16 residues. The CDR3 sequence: CASSRQGVVTNTEAFF. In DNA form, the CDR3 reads TGTGCCAGTAGTAGACAGGGGGTCGTAACGAACACTGAAGCTTTCTTT.

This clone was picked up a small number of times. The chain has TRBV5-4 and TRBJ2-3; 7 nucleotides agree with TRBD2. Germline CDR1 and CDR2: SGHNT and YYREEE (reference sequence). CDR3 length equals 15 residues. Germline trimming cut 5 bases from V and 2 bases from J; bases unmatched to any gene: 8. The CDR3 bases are TGTGCCAGCAGTCCGGACGGGGACTACACAGATACGCAGTATTTT. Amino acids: CASSPDGDYTDTQYF.